These 29 T cell receptor beta chains share one sample of origin, sequenced in a study of blood T cell repertoires in COVID-19. Here immunoSEQ multiplex PCR was the method, and the copy in TCRdb shows in-frame clones only, minus some. Altogether roughly 150,000 clones are present, approximately 88% being singletons, with the ten largest covering 2.5% to 3.5%. The specimen sequenced was peripheral blood. These receptors were taken from a man between 60 and 75 years old with acute or convalescent COVID-19.

This chain links TRBV10-1 with TRBJ1-1; D is undetermined. V dropped 2 bases and J dropped 3 bases, with 7 bases sitting between them. Germline values: CDR1 WNHNN, CDR2 SYGVQD (reference sequence). This CDR3 spans 13 amino acids. The CDR3 loop reads CASSETRYTEAFF. The CDR3 DNA reads as TGCGCCAGCAGTGAGACACGTTACACTGAAGCTTTCTTT.

V is TRBV7-6 and J is TRBJ2-2; D uncertain. V lost 1 base and J 1 base, leaving 10 bases between the germline ends. CDR3 length equals 16 residues. CDR1 is SGHVS and CDR2 is FNYEAQ in the germline V gene. CDR3 amino acids: CASSLDVSLNTGELFF. DNA for the CDR3: TGTGCCAGCAGCTTAGATGTCAGTTTGAACACCGGGGAGCTGTTTTTT.

This sequence joins TRBV6-1 and TRBJ2-7; TRBD1 aligns across 7 bases. Germline CDR1 MNHNS, CDR2 SASEGT. There are 17 residues in the CDR3. The ends lost 3 bases at V and 2 bases at J; junction bases unmatched: 13. The CDR3 loop reads CASSELISGTEAYEQYF. DNA for the CDR3: TGTGCCAGCAGTGAGCTAATCTCCGGGACAGAAGCCTACGAGCAGTACTTC.

The rearrangement joins TRBV5-1 to TRBJ2-7; 7 bases are shared with TRBD1. The V segment lost 2 bases and the J segment 4 bases; nucleotides outside the gene matches: 6. CDR1 and CDR2 (germline): SGHRS, YFSETQ. This CDR3 is 14 amino acids long. The CDR3 sequence is CASSLIPGGYEQYF. The DNA of the CDR3 is TGCGCCAGCAGCTTAATACCAGGGGGTTACGAGCAGTACTTC. Looking up the rest from reference TRBV5-1 and TRBJ2-7 gives the full variable domain: KAGVTQTPRYLIKTRGQQVTLSCSPISGHRSVSWYQQTPGQGLQFLFEYFSETQRNKGNFPGRFSGRQFSNSRSEMNVSTLELGDSALYLCASSLIPGGYEQYFGPGTRLTVT.

A remark on this clone: This sample also contains other DNA sequences that code for the same CDR3. This rearrangement joins TRBV13 to TRBJ1-1, with D maybe TRBD1 (5 bases). The V and J ends lost 2 bases and 4 bases respectively, with 8 bases between them. Germline assignment: CDR1 PRHDT and CDR2 FYEKMQ (reference sequence). This CDR3 region has 13 residues. The CDR3: CASSLRGFTEAFF. In DNA form, the CDR3 reads TGTGCCAGCAGCTTACGGGGGTTCACTGAAGCTTTCTTT.

This sequence joins TRBV5-1 and TRBJ2-2; 7 nucleotides align to TRBD2. Looked up from germline, CDR1 is SGHRS and CDR2 is YFSETQ. The trim removed 4 bases at V and 6 bases at J, leaving 9 bases unmatched. CDR3 length equals 15 residues. Here the CDR3 DNA reads TGCGCCAGCAGCCCCCTTGGCGCGGGGGCCGGGGAGCTGTTTTTT. Encoded protein: CASSPLGAGAGELFF.

This chain joins TRBV2 and TRBJ1-1; D is possibly TRBD1 (5 bases). The CDR3 loop spans 14 amino acids. Germline V gene sequence: CDR1 SNHLY, CDR2 FYNNEI. V lost 5 bases and J 1 base, leaving 11 bases between the germline ends. The CDR3 DNA sequence: TGTGCCAGCAGTCAAAGACAGACGAACACTGAAGCTTTCTTT. Its protein product is CASSQRQTNTEAFF.

The rearrangement joins TRBV5-6 to TRBJ1-6; TRBD1 matches 8 bases. Germline V lookup: CDR1 SGHDT, CDR2 YYEEEE. The CDR3 runs 16 residues. The V gene end was trimmed by 0 bases and the J gene end by 6 bases; junction bases not matched to a gene: 5. The chain's CDR3 is CASSLGQGAINSPLHF. The CDR3 DNA follows: TGTGCCAGCAGCTTGGGTCAGGGGGCGATTAATTCACCCCTCCACTTT.

The rearrangement joins TRBV5-3 to TRBJ1-2, with D perhaps TRBD1 (6 bases). TRBV5-3 is given ORF status, its function remaining uncertain. This CDR3 has 18 amino acids. Trimming cost V 4 bases and J 3 bases, with 25 bases left between them. The CDR3 nucleotides are TGTGCCAGAAGCCATCCGAACCGACAGGAGACACTTCACTATGGCTACACCTTC. Amino acids: CARSHPNRQETLHYGYTF.

This clone occurred once. The chain carries TRBV5-6 and TRBJ2-3, with 11 bases identical to TRBD2. The germline CDR1 and CDR2 sequences are SGHDT and YYEEEE. This CDR3 region has 15 residues. With 4 bases clipped from V and 4 bases from J, the junction kept 5 bases outside the gene matches. The CDR3 nucleotides are TGTGCCAGCAGCCAGATAGCGGGGGGGCCAGATACGCAGTATTTT. It codes for CASSQIAGGPDTQYF.

The CDR3 here is CASSSDRSSYNEQFF. The CDR3 nucleotides are TGTGCCAGTAGTAGTGACCGGAGCTCCTACAATGAGCAGTTCTTC. This chain links TRBV19 with TRBJ2-1; the D is unclear. V dropped 4 bases and J dropped 0 bases, with 10 bases sitting between them. The CDR3 is made up of 15 amino acids. Germline lookup yields CDR1 LNHDA and CDR2 SQIVND (reference sequence).

This chain links TRBV19 with TRBJ1-6; D gene unclear. The ends were cut back, 5 bases at V and 10 bases at J, with 15 bases in the middle. The CDR3 is made up of 14 amino acids. CDR1 and CDR2 from the germline V gene are LNHDA and SQIVND (reference sequence). Here the CDR3 DNA reads TGTGCCAGTAGTCCTCGGGAGGGAAGATCACCCCTCCACTTT. Its translation: CASSPREGRSPLHF.

The rearrangement links TRBV4-3 to TRBJ1-1; D call uncertain. The CDR3 extends over 16 amino acids. The germline CDR1 and CDR2 sequences are LGHNA and YSLEER. Trimming took 0 bases from V and 3 from J, leaving 14 bases between them. In DNA, the CDR3 is TGCGCCAGCAGCCAAGATATTTTCGGGAGGGACACTGAAGCTTTCTTT. This codes for CASSQDIFGRDTEAFF.

The chain couples TRBV27 to TRBJ1-3; 8 nucleotides align to TRBD1. CDR3 length equals 14 residues. V lost 5 bases, J lost 3 bases, and 3 bases stayed unmatched. The germline gives CDR1 MNHEY, CDR2 SMNVEV (reference sequence). The CDR3 protein is CASSLRGLGNTIYF. The CDR3 DNA reads as TGTGCCAGCAGTCTCAGGGGGCTTGGAAACACCATATATTTT.

The chain couples TRBV19 to TRBJ1-2; D remains ambiguous. Germline CDR1 is LNHDA and CDR2 is SQIVND (reference sequence). This CDR3 region has 12 residues. V lost 2 bases and J lost 8, with 9 bases in between. CDR3 loop: CASSINLSGYTF. As DNA, the CDR3 is TGTGCCAGTAGTATAAACCTGAGCGGCTACACCTTC.

The chain combines TRBV29-1 with TRBJ1-1, with TRBD1 as a possible D gene (5 bases). V lost 2 bases, J lost 1 base, and 8 bases lay in between. Germline CDR1 SQVTM, CDR2 ANQGSEA. The CDR3 is 13 amino acids. CDR3 bases: TGCAGCGTTGAACGACAGCAGAACACTGAAGCTTTCTTT. Residues: CSVERQQNTEAFF.

This rearrangement joins TRBV30 to TRBJ2-1, with 9 bases matching TRBD1. V lost 1 base to trimming and J lost 6 bases; unmatched junction nucleotides: 7. This CDR3 has 15 amino acids. Germline CDR1 is GTSNPN and CDR2 is SVGIG (reference sequence). CDR3 sequence reads: CAWSANRDRVNEQFF. For the CDR3, the DNA is TGTGCCTGGAGTGCCAACCGGGACAGGGTCAATGAGCAGTTCTTC. The variable domain in full, with the rest retrieved from reference TRBV30 and TRBJ2-1, is SQTIHQWPATLVQPVGSPLSLECTVEGTSNPNLYWYRQAAGRGLQLLFYSVGIGQISSEVPQNLSASRPQDRQFILSSKKLLLSDSGFYLCAWSANRDRVNEQFFGPGTRLTVL.

The chain recombines TRBV14 with TRBJ2-7; TRBD1 matches at 11 bases. Germline V gene data show CDR1 as SGHDN and CDR2 as FVKESK. There are 17 residues in the CDR3. V shed 0 bases and J 2 bases; nucleotides not matched to a gene: 6. CDR3 nucleotides: TGTGCCAGCAGCCAAGATCGGAGGACAGGGGGCCCCTACGAGCAGTACTTC. Amino acid sequence: CASSQDRRTGGPYEQYF.

This chain joins TRBV5-1 and TRBJ1-2; a weak D match, TRBD1 (5 bases). The germline V gene has CDR1 SGHRS and CDR2 YFSETQ. V gave up 0 bases and J gave up 4 bases, with 13 bases separating them. CDR3 length: 15 residues. The CDR3, as DNA: TGCGCCAGCAGCTTGGAGCAGGGTTTGGGCTATGGCTACACCTTC. It specifies CASSLEQGLGYGYTF.

The chain recombines TRBV30 with TRBJ2-2, with D perhaps TRBD1 (6 bases). The V gene's germline CDR1 is GTSNPN and CDR2 SVGIG (reference sequence). The V and J ends lost 4 bases and 2 bases respectively, with 14 bases between them. CDR3 size: 15 residues. CDR3 protein: CAWTGLQGNTGELFF. The CDR3 DNA reads as TGTGCCTGGACAGGCCTACAGGGAAACACCGGGGAGCTGTTTTTT.

This chain links TRBV24-1 with TRBJ2-5, with 10 positions matching TRBD1. The CDR3 spans 15 residues. V was pared by 4 bases and J by 7 bases, with 8 bases of the junction left unmatched. Germline values: CDR1 KGHDR, CDR2 SFDVKD. The CDR3 spells CATSDPRQGAGTQYF. Here the CDR3 DNA reads TGTGCCACCAGTGACCCGAGACAGGGGGCAGGGACCCAGTACTTC.

V usage is TRBV7-2 and J usage is TRBJ2-1; 12 bases are shared with TRBD2. Germline V CDR1 and CDR2: SGHTA, FQGNSA. This CDR3 is 15 amino acids long. J gave up 5 bases and V 4 bases, and 3 bases lay outside the gene matches. In DNA form, the CDR3 reads TGTGCCAGCAGCTGGCTAGCGGGGGGGAACAATGAGCAGTTCTTC. Its protein product is CASSWLAGGNNEQFF.

This chain links TRBV2 with TRBJ2-1, with 10 bases lining up with TRBD2. The CDR3 length is 15 residues. Germline assignment: CDR1 SNHLY and CDR2 FYNNEI. V shed 8 bases, J shed 10 bases, and the junction held 14 bases outside the gene matches. The CDR3 DNA reads TGTGCCAGCGTAGTTAGTAGCGGGGGGATTGGGGAGCAGTTCTTC. Its protein is CASVVSSGGIGEQFF.

V and J are TRBV19 and TRBJ1-1; TRBD1 aligns across 7 bases. The trim removed 6 bases at V and 7 bases at J, leaving 17 bases unmatched. Germline CDR1 is LNHDA and CDR2 is SQIVND (reference sequence). The CDR3 runs 16 residues. Here the CDR3 reads CASRLQGPSILNEAFF. For the CDR3, the DNA is TGTGCCAGTAGGCTACAGGGGCCTTCTATCCTAAATGAAGCTTTCTTT.

The CDR3 loop reads CASSNRGSTDTQYF. In DNA, the CDR3 is TGTGCCAGCTCCAACAGGGGTAGCACAGATACGCAGTATTTT. The chain carries TRBV18 and TRBJ2-3, with 7 nucleotides matching TRBD1. CDR3 length: 14 amino acids. Germline values: CDR1 KGHSH, CDR2 LQKENI. The ends lost 6 bases at V and 0 bases at J; junction bases unmatched: 3.

The rearrangement uses TRBV15 and TRBJ2-5; 7 bases are a match to TRBD1. The V gene end was trimmed by 3 bases and the J gene end by 9 bases; junction bases not matched to a gene: 16. The CDR3 covers 16 residues. From germline, CDR1 is LNHNV and CDR2 YYDKDF (reference sequence). The CDR3 reads CATSRGTGQAKRAQYF. CDR3 sequence (DNA): TGTGCCACCAGCAGGGGAACAGGACAGGCAAAGAGGGCCCAGTACTTC.

The chain joins TRBV6-5 to TRBJ2-4; D possibly corresponds to TRBD1 (5 bases). The CDR3 is 15 residues long. Germline values: CDR1 MNHEY, CDR2 SVGAGI. V lost 6 bases and J lost 0, with 12 bases in between. Written as DNA, the CDR3 is TGTGCCAGCAGCCCCGGACACCTAGCCAAAAACATTCAGTACTTC. Translating it yields CASSPGHLAKNIQYF.

V usage is TRBV13 and J usage is TRBJ2-4; possible D gene TRBD1, 6 bases. The CDR3 has 14 residues. V lost 6 bases to trimming and J lost 9 bases, with 18 bases between them. Germline CDR1 and CDR2: PRHDT and FYEKMQ (reference sequence). The CDR3 region has the DNA TGTGCCAGCAGTTTTGGGGGCGAGAGGGTCATTCAGTACTTC. Translation: CASSFGGERVIQYF.

The J gene is TRBJ2-7, the V gene TRBV5-1; tentatively, D is TRBD1 (6 bases). This CDR3 has 15 amino acids. Germline values: CDR1 SGHRS, CDR2 YFSETQ. The V and J ends lost 2 bases and 2 bases respectively, with 14 bases between them. CDR3 nucleotides: TGCGCCAGCAGCTTACGACAGGACGCTCCCTACGAGCAGTACTTC. The encoded protein is CASSLRQDAPYEQYF.